Described below is a single TCR beta chain sequence and its context. What it recognizes is unknown. The entry originates in a study of vaccination effects on CD4 cells after COVID-19. Notes on the study in general: Late after vaccination, infection- and vaccine-induced clones showed marked clonal contraction. Only a single clone (1 of 255 vaccine-induced clones in healthy vaccinees) cross-reacted with common cold coronaviruses.

Sequenced by immunoSEQ multiplex PCR; TCRdb stores in-frame clones only, minus some. The sample lists about 20,000 clones, around three quarters seen once, with about 8.9% in the top ten. ViraFEST expansion of antigen-specific CD4+ T cells with viral peptide pools preceded sequencing. Having been cultured for 9 to 11 days, the cells underwent CD4+ T cell isolation. None of these healthy vaccinees had been infected with SARS-CoV-2 before vaccination. The researchers cultured some 2.1 million PBMC per well with about 10 IU/ml IL-2 and around 9.5 ug/ml peptides. Trimming shortened V by 3 bases and J by 0 bases, and 10 bases separated the two germline ends. The CDR3 loop spans 15 amino acids. Per the germline V gene, CDR1 is SGHRS and CDR2 is YFSETQ.

The TCR sequence derives from a human donor who received a COVID-19 vaccine. V and J are TRBV5-1 and TRBJ1-5; perhaps TRBD1 as D (6 bases). This material consisted of CD4+ T cells from PBMCs cultured with HCoV-NL63 spike peptides, taken before COVID-19 vaccination. Here the CDR3 reads CASSSGQNSNQPQHF. The CDR3 coding sequence is TGCGCCAGCAGCTCCGGACAGAATAGCAATCAGCCCCAGCATTTT. The full variable domain, its missing parts supplied by reference TRBV5-1 and TRBJ1-5, is KAGVTQTPRYLIKTRGQQVTLSCSPISGHRSVSWYQQTPGQGLQFLFEYFSETQRNKGNFPGRFSGRQFSNSRSEMNVSTLELGDSALYLCASSSGQNSNQPQHFGDGTRLSIL.